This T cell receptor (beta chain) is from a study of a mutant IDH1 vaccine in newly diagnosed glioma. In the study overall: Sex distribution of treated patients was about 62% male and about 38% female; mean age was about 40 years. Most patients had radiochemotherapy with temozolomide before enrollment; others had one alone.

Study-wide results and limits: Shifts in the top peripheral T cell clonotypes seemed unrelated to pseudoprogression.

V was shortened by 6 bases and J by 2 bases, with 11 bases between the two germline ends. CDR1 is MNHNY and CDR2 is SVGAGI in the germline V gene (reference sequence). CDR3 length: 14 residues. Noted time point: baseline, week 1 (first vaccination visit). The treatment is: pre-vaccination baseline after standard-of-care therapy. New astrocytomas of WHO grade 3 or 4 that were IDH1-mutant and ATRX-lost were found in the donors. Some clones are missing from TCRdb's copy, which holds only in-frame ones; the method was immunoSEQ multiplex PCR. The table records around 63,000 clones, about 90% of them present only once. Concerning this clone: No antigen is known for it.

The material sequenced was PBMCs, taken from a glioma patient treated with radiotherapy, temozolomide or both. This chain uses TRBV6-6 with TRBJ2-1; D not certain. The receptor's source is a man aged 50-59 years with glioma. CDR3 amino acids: CASRPWATYNEQFF. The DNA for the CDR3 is TGTGCCAGCAGACCTTGGGCAACCTACAATGAGCAGTTCTTC.